The 30 T cell receptor beta chains listed next were all sequenced from one sample in a study of T cell changes during pregnancy in multiple sclerosis. Clones were read by immunoSEQ multiplex PCR, and TCRdb kept only the in-frame ones, dropping some. This sample has about 48,000 clones, with roughly 92% found just once. The sequences come from CD4+ T cells from peripheral blood mononuclear cells, collected in the second trimester of pregnancy. The receptor set was obtained from a female donor in good health, enrolled as a control in a pregnancy study.

The V and J genes are TRBV6-5 and TRBJ2-1, with TRBD1 as a possible D gene (5 bases). Per germline, CDR1 MNHEY and CDR2 SVGAGI. This CDR3 contains 14 residues. V was trimmed by 4 bases and J by 6 bases, leaving 13 bases between them. CDR3 in amino acids: CASSWGSRGNEQFF. The CDR3 region has the DNA TGTGCCAGCAGTTGGGGTTCTAGGGGCAATGAGCAGTTCTTC.

The V and J genes are TRBV5-4 and TRBJ2-7; D is perhaps TRBD1 (6 bases). Germline values: CDR1 SGHNT, CDR2 YYREEE (reference sequence). V shed 3 bases and J shed 3 bases, with 16 bases lying between them. The CDR3 consists of 15 residues. The CDR3 region has the DNA TGTGCCAGCAGCTGGGGGCAGGGTCGTGGCTACGAGCAGTACTTC. It yields the protein CASSWGQGRGYEQYF. Full variable domain (missing parts from reference TRBV5-4 and TRBJ2-7): ETGVTQSPTHLIKTRGQQVTLRCSSQSGHNTVSWYQQALGQGPQFIFQYYREEENGRGNFPPRFSGLQFPNYSSELNVNALELDDSALYLCASSWGQGRGYEQYFGPGTRLTVT.

This chain connects TRBV5-8 to TRBJ2-2; D is undetermined. The V gene's germline CDR1 is SGHTS and CDR2 YDEGEE. With 2 bases removed from V and 7 bases from J, the gap between germline ends came to 9 bases. The CDR3 runs to 13 residues. The DNA for the CDR3 is TGTGCCAGCAGCTTCTACGCAAGCGGGGAGCTGTTTTTT. Encoded protein: CASSFYASGELFF. Variable domain in full (rest from reference TRBV5-8 and TRBJ2-2): EAGVTQSPTHLIKTRGQQATLRCSPISGHTSVYWYQQALGLGLQFLLWYDEGEERNRGNFPPRFSGRQFPNYSSELNVNALELEDSALYLCASSFYASGELFFGEGSRLTVL.

The chain is built from TRBV6-4 and TRBJ2-3, with a weak D call TRBD2 (6 bases). CDR3 size: 14 residues. Per the germline V gene, CDR1 is MRHNA and CDR2 is SNTAGT. Trimming took 4 bases from V and 4 from J, leaving 12 bases between them. CDR3 sequence reads: CASSVSGGADTQYF. As DNA, the CDR3 is TGTGCCAGCAGTGTTAGCGGAGGAGCAGATACGCAGTATTTT.

This clone is a singleton in its sample. This rearrangement joins TRBV27 to TRBJ2-4; D not certain. Germline V gene lookup returns CDR1 MNHEY and CDR2 SMNVEV (reference sequence). There are 16 residues in the CDR3. The V end was cut by 2 bases, the J end by 0 bases, with 11 bases between. As DNA, the CDR3 is TGTGCCAGCAGTTTAGCGAGTCACTTAGCCAAAAACATTCAGTACTTC. Its protein product is CASSLASHLAKNIQYF.

The chain carries TRBV29-1 and TRBJ2-2; 7 bases are a match to TRBD2. Germline V gives CDR1 SQVTM, CDR2 ANQGSEA. J was trimmed by 7 bases and V by 2 bases; bases with no gene match: 4. There are 13 residues in the CDR3. CDR3 sequence (DNA): TGCAGCGTTGAATTTGGGAGGGACGGGGAGCTGTTTTTT. It codes for CSVEFGRDGELFF.

The chain uses TRBV10-3 and TRBJ2-5; TRBD2 matches at 12 bases. CDR1 is ENHRY and CDR2 is SYGVKD in the germline V gene. The CDR3 totals 15 residues. Trimming at V came to 3 bases and at J to 4 bases, leaving 3 bases not matched to a gene. The CDR3, as DNA: TGTGCCATCAGTGATGTGGGACTAGCGGGAGAGACCCAGTACTTC. Translating it yields CAISDVGLAGETQYF.

A single count supports this clone. The CDR3 ends on some other residue instead of the conserved phenylalanine or tryptophan, so this is likely a read error. The DNA is omitted, as the CDR3 cannot be located on it reliably, and the CDR3 follows TCRdb's listing. This chain links TRBV7-2 with TRBJ2-7; TRBD2 was called by the table and not checked on the DNA. The germline gives CDR1 SGHTA, CDR2 FQGNSA. A total of 13 residues make up the CDR3, ends included. The chain's CDR3 is CASSFTSGSNPSL.

The J gene is TRBJ2-3, the V gene TRBV2; TRBD2 agrees at 14 bases. This CDR3 comprises 18 residues. The J segment lost 5 bases and the V segment lost 2 bases, leaving 9 bases of the junction unmatched. CDR1 is SNHLY, CDR2 FYNNEI, per germline. CDR3 coding DNA: TGTGCCAGCAGTGAACGACTAGCGGGAGGGAGGGCGAAAGATACGCAGTATTTT. It encodes CASSERLAGGRAKDTQYF.

The chain uses TRBV28 and TRBJ2-7; 8 bases are a match to TRBD1. The CDR3 runs to 16 residues. V lost 5 bases to trimming and J lost 0 bases; unmatched junction nucleotides: 9. Germline V gene sequence: CDR1 MDHEN, CDR2 SYDVKM. The CDR3, as DNA: TGTGCCAGCAGTCCCTCAGGGGGCATTACCTCCTACGAGCAGTACTTC. Its translation: CASSPSGGITSYEQYF.

This rearrangement joins TRBV4-1 to TRBJ2-6; D uncertain. The CDR3 runs to 17 residues. Trimming left V 1 base short and J 1 base short, with 11 bases between. Germline CDR1 reads MGHRA; CDR2 reads YSYEKL. CDR3 in amino acids: CASSQGGARSGANVLTF. CDR3 DNA: TGCGCCAGCAGCCAAGGCGGCGCGAGATCTGGGGCCAACGTCCTGACTTTC.

The chain recombines TRBV9 with TRBJ2-2; 7 bases fit TRBD1. CDR3 size: 15 residues. Losses at the gene ends were 4 bases for V and 0 bases for J; bases not matched to a gene: 3. The germline CDR1 and CDR2 sequences are SGDLS and YYNGEE. The DNA of the CDR3 is TGTGCCAGCAGCCTCGGGACAGCGAACACCGGGGAGCTGTTTTTT. Amino acid sequence: CASSLGTANTGELFF.

The J gene is TRBJ2-7, the V gene TRBV7-2, with D maybe TRBD2 (6 bases). V was shortened by 1 base and J by 0 bases, with 10 bases between the two germline ends. Per the germline V gene, CDR1 is SGHTA and CDR2 is FQGNSA. CDR3 length: 15 residues. The CDR3 region has the DNA TGTGCCAGCAGCTTAGTAGCGGACCCCTCCTACGAGCAGTACTTC. This codes for CASSLVADPSYEQYF.

The chain links TRBV30 to TRBJ2-5, with a tentative D call TRBD1 (6 bases). Trimming took off 4 bases at V and 1 base at J, with 10 bases between the two ends. The germline CDR1 and CDR2 sequences are GTSNPN and SVGIG (reference sequence). The CDR3 runs 13 residues. CDR3 sequence (DNA): TGTGCCTGGACCTCAGGGGTCCAAGAGACCCAGTACTTC. Protein: CAWTSGVQETQYF.

V and J are TRBV12-5 and TRBJ2-1, with D uncertain. The V and J ends lost 1 base and 0 bases respectively, with 4 bases between them. CDR1 LGHNT and CDR2 FRNRAP come from the germline V gene. The CDR3 covers 14 residues. The CDR3 spells CASGLGSSYNEQFF. The CDR3 bases are TGTGCTAGTGGTTTGGGTAGCTCCTACAATGAGCAGTTCTTC. The whole variable domain, remainder taken from reference TRBV12-5 and TRBJ2-1, is DARVTQTPRHKVTEMGQEVTMRCQPILGHNTVFWYRQTMMQGLELLAYFRNRAPLDDSGMPKDRFSAEMPDATLATLKIQPSEPRDSAVYFCASGLGSSYNEQFFGPGTRLTVL.

This clone has just a few counts. The chain links TRBV7-9 to TRBJ1-5, with 8 bases matching TRBD1. The V gene's germline CDR1 is SEHNR and CDR2 FQNEAQ (reference sequence). V shed 5 bases and J 7 bases; nucleotides not matched to a gene: 4. The length of the CDR3 is 13 residues. DNA for the CDR3: TGTGCCAGCAGCCCAGGACAGGGCCAGCCCCAGCATTTT. It translates to CASSPGQGQPQHF.

The sample holds a few counts of this clone. This chain joins TRBV6-5 and TRBJ2-7; 9 bases line up with TRBD1. The CDR3 is 14 amino acids. With 2 bases clipped from V and 4 bases from J, the junction kept 3 bases outside the gene matches. Germline values: CDR1 MNHEY, CDR2 SVGAGI. The CDR3 DNA reads as TGTGCCAGCAGTTACGAACAGGGGGCTTACGAGCAGTACTTC. Its translation is CASSYEQGAYEQYF.

This clone is a singleton in its sample. The gene calls are TRBV6-5 and TRBJ2-7; weak D call: TRBD2 (6 bases). V was pared by 6 bases and J by 0 bases, with 15 bases between. CDR1 and CDR2 (germline): MNHEY, SVGAGI. The CDR3 spans 15 residues. The CDR3 coding sequence is TGTGCCAGCAGCCGCCTAGCGCAGGGCTCCTACGAGCAGTACTTC. It yields the protein CASSRLAQGSYEQYF.

The chain carries TRBV2 and TRBJ2-7, with D uncertain. V lost 5 bases to trimming and J lost 3 bases, with 11 bases between them. The CDR3 loop spans 13 amino acids. Germline loops: CDR1 SNHLY, CDR2 FYNNEI. The CDR3 DNA sequence: TGTGCCAGCAGTCGACTTCTACGCTACGAGCAGTACTTC. Translating it yields CASSRLLRYEQYF.

V usage is TRBV5-5 and J usage is TRBJ1-4; the D gene is possibly TRBD1 (5 bases). Looked up from germline, CDR1 is SGHKS and CDR2 is YYEKEE (reference sequence). The length of the CDR3 is 16 residues. The V gene lost 4 bases and the J gene lost 2 bases, with 15 bases spanning the gap. The CDR3 region has the DNA TGTGCCAGCAGCCGGACGGTCAGGGCTACTAATGAAAAACTGTTTTTT. Protein sequence: CASSRTVRATNEKLFF.

The chain uses TRBV5-4 and TRBJ2-5; D perhaps matches TRBD1 (6 bases). CDR3 length equals 15 residues. V dropped 4 bases and J dropped 1 base, with 14 bases sitting between them. From germline, CDR1 is SGHNT and CDR2 YYREEE (reference sequence). The CDR3 bases are TGTGCCAGCAGCAGGGTGGGGGCCGCCCAAGAGACCCAGTACTTC. Encoded protein: CASSRVGAAQETQYF.

Written as DNA, the CDR3 is TGTGCCAGCAGCCCGGGGGGCTATGGCTACACCTTC. Translating gives CASSPGGYGYTF. The chain couples TRBV28 to TRBJ1-2; possible D gene TRBD1, 5 bases. CDR1 is MDHEN and CDR2 is SYDVKM in the germline V gene. This CDR3 contains 12 residues. The germline V and J ends were trimmed by 6 bases and 4 bases, with 9 bases remaining between them.

The chain couples TRBV10-3 to TRBJ2-2; 9 nucleotides agree with TRBD2. Germline V gene sequence: CDR1 ENHRY, CDR2 SYGVKD. V lost 8 bases, J lost 5 bases, and 9 bases stayed unmatched. The CDR3 loop spans 15 amino acids. The CDR3 protein is CAIVSDLAGTGELFF. The CDR3 nucleotides read TGTGCCATCGTCTCGGACCTAGCGGGAACCGGGGAGCTGTTTTTT.

This rearrangement joins TRBV27 to TRBJ2-7; 14 bases map to TRBD2. Germline assignment: CDR1 MNHEY and CDR2 SMNVEV (reference sequence). Unmatched junction bases numbered 2, after V lost 4 bases and J lost 3 bases. This CDR3 region has 15 residues. This CDR3 reads CASSSGLAGGYEQYF. The CDR3 bases are TGTGCCAGCAGTTCCGGACTAGCGGGAGGCTACGAGCAGTACTTC.

This clone appeared a single time. This rearrangement joins TRBV7-9 to TRBJ2-3, with D uncertain. The V end was cut by 2 bases, the J end by 0 bases, with 6 bases between. CDR1 and CDR2 (germline): SEHNR, FQNEAQ (reference sequence). The CDR3 runs 14 residues. The CDR3 bases are TGTGCCAGCAGCTTAACCGGGAGCACAGATACGCAGTATTTT. Amino acid sequence: CASSLTGSTDTQYF.

V gene TRBV18 combines with J gene TRBJ1-1, with unresolved D. Germline loops: CDR1 KGHSH, CDR2 LQKENI. The CDR3 loop spans 12 amino acids. Trimming removed 5 bases from V and 3 bases from J, with 7 bases in between. For the CDR3, the DNA is TGTGCCAGCTCAGGCCGGGACACTGAAGCTTTCTTT. This gives the protein CASSGRDTEAFF.

The rearrangement uses TRBV5-1 and TRBJ2-7, with 9 bases that match TRBD1. Germline trimming cut 0 bases from V and 4 bases from J; bases unmatched to any gene: 11. The germline V gene encodes CDR1 SGHRS and CDR2 YFSETQ. CDR3 size: 17 residues. CDR3 sequence: CASSLAPLGTGMYEQYF. The CDR3 nucleotides read TGCGCCAGCAGCTTGGCTCCCCTCGGGACAGGGATGTACGAGCAGTACTTC. Full variable domain (rest looked up from reference TRBV5-1 and TRBJ2-7): KAGVTQTPRYLIKTRGQQVTLSCSPISGHRSVSWYQQTPGQGLQFLFEYFSETQRNKGNFPGRFSGRQFSNSRSEMNVSTLELGDSALYLCASSLAPLGTGMYEQYFGPGTRLTVT.

The J gene is TRBJ1-1, the V gene TRBV11-2; D possibly corresponds to TRBD1 (5 bases). Trimming pared 2 bases from V and 2 bases from J, leaving 15 bases between. The CDR3 runs 16 residues. From germline, CDR1 is SGHAT and CDR2 FQNNGV. CDR3 DNA sequence: TGTGCCAGCAGCTTATATCCGGAGGGACTTAACACTGAAGCTTTCTTT. It yields the protein CASSLYPEGLNTEAFF.

There are a few counts of this clone. In DNA, the CDR3 is TGTGCCACCCGACAGGGAAATTCACCCCTCCACTTT. Encoded protein: CATRQGNSPLHF. V usage is TRBV5-6 and J usage is TRBJ1-6; 7 bases fit TRBD1. V dropped 9 bases and J dropped 7; count of bases not matched to a gene: 4. This CDR3 spans 12 amino acids. The germline V gene has CDR1 SGHDT and CDR2 YYEEEE.

This chain joins TRBV25-1 and TRBJ2-1; 10 positions match TRBD2. The CDR3 totals 15 residues. Germline assignment: CDR1 MGHDK and CDR2 SYGVNS. V shed 5 bases, J shed 9 bases, and the junction held 10 bases outside the gene matches. The CDR3 here is CASSSSGRARREQFF. DNA for the CDR3: TGTGCCAGCAGTTCGAGCGGGAGGGCCCGACGTGAGCAGTTCTTC. The full variable domain, in which reference TRBV25-1 and TRBJ2-1 provide the parts outside the CDR3, is EADIYQTPRYLVIGTGKKITLECSQTMGHDKMYWYQQDPGMELHLIHYSYGVNSTEKGDLSSESTVSRIRTEHFPLTLESARPSHTSQYLCASSSSGRARREQFFGPGTRLTVL.